This TCR beta chain was captured in a study of identical twins. The CDR3 has 12 amino acids. Trimming stripped 5 bases from V and 3 bases from J, with 8 bases between. Germline V CDR1 and CDR2: MDHEN, SYDVKM. Only a few counts were recorded for this clonotype. Its antigen is as yet unknown. With template switching, a universal primer site was added, and the cDNA carried unique molecular identifiers. TCRdb reprocessed the 5' RACE reads with MiXCR, giving one entry per CDR3 protein. The sample has under 250,000 distinct CDR3 sequences; 6% to 8% are singletons. Study-level points and caveats: Zero-insertion results could be subject to partial confounding by invariant MAIT and iNKT cells. The abundant beta clonotypes from cord blood had fewer insertions, and memory repertoires had none of this.

Healthy Caucasians were all of the donors. Another study also made use of these data, one on yellow fever vaccine responses in identical twins.

V gene TRBV28 combines with J gene TRBJ2-7; D is ambiguous. This TCR derives from a woman younger than 30 in good health. Sequenced sample: CD8+ T cells sorted from blood. The CDR3 sequence: CASSPGVYEQYF. DNA for the CDR3: TGTGCCAGCAGTCCTGGGGTCTACGAGCAGTACTTC.